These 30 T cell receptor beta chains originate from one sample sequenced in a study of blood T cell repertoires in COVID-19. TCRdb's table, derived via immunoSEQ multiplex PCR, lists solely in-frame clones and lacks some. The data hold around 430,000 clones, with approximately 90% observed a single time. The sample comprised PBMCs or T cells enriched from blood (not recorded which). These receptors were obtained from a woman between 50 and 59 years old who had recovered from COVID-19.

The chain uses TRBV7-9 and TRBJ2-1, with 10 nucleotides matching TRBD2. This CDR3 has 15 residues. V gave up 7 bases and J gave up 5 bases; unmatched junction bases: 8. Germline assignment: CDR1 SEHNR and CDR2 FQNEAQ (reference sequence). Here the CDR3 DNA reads TGTGCCAGCACCACCGGACTAGCGGTTAACAATGAGCAGTTCTTC. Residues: CASTTGLAVNNEQFF.

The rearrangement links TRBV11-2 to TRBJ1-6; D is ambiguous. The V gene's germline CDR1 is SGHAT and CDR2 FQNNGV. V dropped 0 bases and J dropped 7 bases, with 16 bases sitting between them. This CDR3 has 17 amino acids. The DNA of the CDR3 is TGTGCCAGCAGCTTAGATTGGGCGGGCAGTCAGAATTCACCCCTCCACTTT. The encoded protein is CASSLDWAGSQNSPLHF.

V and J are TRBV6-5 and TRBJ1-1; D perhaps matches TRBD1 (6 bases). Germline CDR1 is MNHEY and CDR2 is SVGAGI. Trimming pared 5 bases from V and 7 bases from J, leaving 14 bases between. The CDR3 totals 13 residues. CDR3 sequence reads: CASSRGGGFEAFF. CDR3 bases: TGTGCCAGCAGTCGAGGGGGGGGTTTTGAAGCTTTCTTT.

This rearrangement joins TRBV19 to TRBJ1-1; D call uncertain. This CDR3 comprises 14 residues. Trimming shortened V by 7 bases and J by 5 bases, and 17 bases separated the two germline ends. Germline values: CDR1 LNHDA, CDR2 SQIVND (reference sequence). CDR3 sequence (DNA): TGTGCCAGTAAGAACGAAAGAGGTGCTACTGAAGCTTTCTTT. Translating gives CASKNERGATEAFF.

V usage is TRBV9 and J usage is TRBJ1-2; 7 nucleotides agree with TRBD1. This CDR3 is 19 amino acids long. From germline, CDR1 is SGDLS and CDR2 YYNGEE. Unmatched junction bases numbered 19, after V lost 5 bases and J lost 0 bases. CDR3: CASSQTSGTANQANYGYTF. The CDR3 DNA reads TGTGCCAGCAGTCAGACCTCCGGGACAGCTAATCAAGCTAACTATGGCTACACCTTC.

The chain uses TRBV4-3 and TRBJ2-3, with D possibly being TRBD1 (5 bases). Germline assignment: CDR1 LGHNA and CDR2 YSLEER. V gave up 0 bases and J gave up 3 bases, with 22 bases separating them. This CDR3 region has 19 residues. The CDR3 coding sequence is TGCGCCAGCAGCCAAGATAGGTGGGCATCGTCCCCAGGGACAGATACGCAGTATTTT. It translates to CASSQDRWASSPGTDTQYF.

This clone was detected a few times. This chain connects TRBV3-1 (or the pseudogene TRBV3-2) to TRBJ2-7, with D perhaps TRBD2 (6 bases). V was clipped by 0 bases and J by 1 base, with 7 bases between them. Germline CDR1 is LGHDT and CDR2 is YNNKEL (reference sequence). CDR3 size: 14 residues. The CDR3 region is CASSQDGGSYEQYF. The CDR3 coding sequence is TGTGCCAGCAGCCAAGACGGGGGATCCTACGAGCAGTACTTC.

CDR3 nucleotides: TGTGCCAGCAGTTGGAGGCAGGGGGCTTACAATGAGCAGTTCTTC. It specifies CASSWRQGAYNEQFF. The chain has TRBV2 and TRBJ2-1; TRBD1 matches 8 bases. This CDR3 spans 15 amino acids. V lost 5 bases to trimming and J lost 4 bases; unmatched junction nucleotides: 7. Germline V gene data show CDR1 as SNHLY and CDR2 as FYNNEI.

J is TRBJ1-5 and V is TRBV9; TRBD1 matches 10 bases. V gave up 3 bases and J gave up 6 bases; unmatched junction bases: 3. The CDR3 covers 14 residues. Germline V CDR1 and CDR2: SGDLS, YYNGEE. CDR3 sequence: CASSAGQGSQPQHF. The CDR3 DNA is TGTGCCAGCAGCGCGGGACAGGGGAGTCAGCCCCAGCATTTT.

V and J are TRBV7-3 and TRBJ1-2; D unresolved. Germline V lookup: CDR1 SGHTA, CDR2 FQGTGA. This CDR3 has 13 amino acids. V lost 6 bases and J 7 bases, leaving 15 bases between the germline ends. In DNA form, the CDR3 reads TGTGCCAGCAGGGCCGGAGATGGTGGTGGCTACACCTTC. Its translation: CASRAGDGGGYTF. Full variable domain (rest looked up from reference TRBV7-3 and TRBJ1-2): GAGVSQTPSNKVTEKGKYVELRCDPISGHTALYWYRQSLGQGPEFLIYFQGTGAADDSGLPNDRFFAVRPEGSVSTLKIQRTERGDSAVYLCASRAGDGGGYTFGSGTRLTVV.

CDR3 DNA sequence: TGTGCCAGCAGCGCCCACGGGACAGGGGTACACGAGCAGTACTTC. Translated, it gives CASSAHGTGVHEQYF. The chain carries TRBV21-1 and TRBJ2-7; the D call of TRBD1 is as the table states it, not checked on the DNA. TRBV21-1 is given as a pseudogene. The CDR3 loop spans 15 amino acids.

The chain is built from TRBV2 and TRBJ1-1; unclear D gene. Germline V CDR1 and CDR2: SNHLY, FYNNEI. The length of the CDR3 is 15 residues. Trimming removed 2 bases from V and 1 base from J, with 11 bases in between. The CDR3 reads CASSESRGWNTEAFF. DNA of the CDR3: TGTGCCAGCAGTGAATCGAGAGGCTGGAACACTGAAGCTTTCTTT.

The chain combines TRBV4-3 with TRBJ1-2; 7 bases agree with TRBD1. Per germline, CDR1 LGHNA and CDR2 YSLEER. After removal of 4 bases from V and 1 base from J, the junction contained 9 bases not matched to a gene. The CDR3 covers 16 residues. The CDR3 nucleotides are TGCGCCAGCAGCCCCCGACAGGGTCCGGGTAACTATGGCTACACCTTC. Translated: CASSPRQGPGNYGYTF.

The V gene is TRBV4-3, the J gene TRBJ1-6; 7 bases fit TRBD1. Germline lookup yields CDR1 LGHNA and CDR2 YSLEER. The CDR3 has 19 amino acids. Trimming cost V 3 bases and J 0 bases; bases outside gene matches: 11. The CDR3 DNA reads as TGCGCCAGCAGCCAGGGAAGAGTACAGGGGAGCTCCTATAATTCACCCCTCCACTTT. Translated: CASSQGRVQGSSYNSPLHF.

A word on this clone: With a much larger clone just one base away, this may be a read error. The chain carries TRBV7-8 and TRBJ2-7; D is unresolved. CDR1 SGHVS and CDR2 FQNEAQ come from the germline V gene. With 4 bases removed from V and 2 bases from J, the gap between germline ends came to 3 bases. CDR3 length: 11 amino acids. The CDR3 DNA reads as TGTGCCAGCAGCTCAGCCTACGAGCAGTACTTC. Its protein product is CASSSAYEQYF.

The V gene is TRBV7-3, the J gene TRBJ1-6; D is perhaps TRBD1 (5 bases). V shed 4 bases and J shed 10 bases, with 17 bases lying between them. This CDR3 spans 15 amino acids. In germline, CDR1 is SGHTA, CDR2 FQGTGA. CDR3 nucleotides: TGTGCCAGCAGCTCCTCCCCAGGGTTTGAGTCACCCCTCCACTTT. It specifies CASSSSPGFESPLHF.

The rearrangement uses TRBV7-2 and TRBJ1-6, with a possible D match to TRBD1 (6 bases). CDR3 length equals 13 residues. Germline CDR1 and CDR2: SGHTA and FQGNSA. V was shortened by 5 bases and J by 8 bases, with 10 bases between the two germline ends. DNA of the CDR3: TGTGCCAGCAGCGAGGACAGTTATTCACCCCTCCACTTT. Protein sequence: CASSEDSYSPLHF.

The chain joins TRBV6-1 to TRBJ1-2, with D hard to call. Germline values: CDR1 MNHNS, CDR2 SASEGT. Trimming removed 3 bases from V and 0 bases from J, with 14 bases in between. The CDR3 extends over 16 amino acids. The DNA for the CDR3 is TGTGCCAGCAGTGAGGGTGGCGGCAAGCCTAACTATGGCTACACCTTC. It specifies CASSEGGGKPNYGYTF.

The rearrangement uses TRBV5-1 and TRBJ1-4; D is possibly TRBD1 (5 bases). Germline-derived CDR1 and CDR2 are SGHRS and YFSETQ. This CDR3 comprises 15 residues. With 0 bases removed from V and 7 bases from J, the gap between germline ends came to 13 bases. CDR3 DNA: TGCGCCAGCAGCTTGGTTGGGGGGATTGGTGAAAAACTGTTTTTT. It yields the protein CASSLVGGIGEKLFF.

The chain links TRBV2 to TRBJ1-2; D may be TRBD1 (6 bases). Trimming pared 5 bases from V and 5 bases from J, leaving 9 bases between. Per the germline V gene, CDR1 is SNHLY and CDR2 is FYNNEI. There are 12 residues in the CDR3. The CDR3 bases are TGTGCCAGCAGTTTTGGACAGTATGGCTACACCTTC. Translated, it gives CASSFGQYGYTF.

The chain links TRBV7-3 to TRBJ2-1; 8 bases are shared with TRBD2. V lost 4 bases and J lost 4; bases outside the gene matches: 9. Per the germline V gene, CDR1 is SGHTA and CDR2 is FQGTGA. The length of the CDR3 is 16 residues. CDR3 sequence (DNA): TGTGCCAGCAGCTCGGTGGGCGGGGGGATATACAATGAGCAGTTCTTC. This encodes CASSSVGGGIYNEQFF.

CDR3 residues: CASSLSGTGYNEQFF. The DNA of the CDR3 is TGTGCCAGCAGCCTCTCCGGGACAGGTTACAATGAGCAGTTCTTC. V is TRBV6-5 and J is TRBJ2-1; 8 bases are shared with TRBD1. Germline trimming cut 6 bases from V and 4 bases from J; bases unmatched to any gene: 8. Looked up from germline, CDR1 is MNHEY and CDR2 is SVGAGI. This CDR3 spans 15 amino acids.

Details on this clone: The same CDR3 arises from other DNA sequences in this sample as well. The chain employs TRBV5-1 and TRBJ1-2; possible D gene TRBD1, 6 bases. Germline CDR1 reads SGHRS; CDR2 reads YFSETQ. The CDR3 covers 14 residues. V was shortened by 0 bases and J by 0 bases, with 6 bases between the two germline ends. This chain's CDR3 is CASSLGTANYGYTF. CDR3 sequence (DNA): TGCGCCAGCAGCTTGGGGACAGCTAACTATGGCTACACCTTC.

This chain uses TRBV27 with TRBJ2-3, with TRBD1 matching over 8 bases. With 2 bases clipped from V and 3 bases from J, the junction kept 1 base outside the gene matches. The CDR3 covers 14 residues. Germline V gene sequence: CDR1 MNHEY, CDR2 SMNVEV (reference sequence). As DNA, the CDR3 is TGTGCCAGCAGTTTAACAGGGGGTACAGATACGCAGTATTTT. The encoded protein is CASSLTGGTDTQYF.

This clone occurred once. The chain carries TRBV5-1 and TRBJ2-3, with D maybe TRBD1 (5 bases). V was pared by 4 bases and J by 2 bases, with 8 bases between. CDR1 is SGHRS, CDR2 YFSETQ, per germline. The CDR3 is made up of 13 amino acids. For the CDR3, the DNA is TGCGCCAGCAGCACTGGACACACAGATACGCAGTATTTT. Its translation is CASSTGHTDTQYF.

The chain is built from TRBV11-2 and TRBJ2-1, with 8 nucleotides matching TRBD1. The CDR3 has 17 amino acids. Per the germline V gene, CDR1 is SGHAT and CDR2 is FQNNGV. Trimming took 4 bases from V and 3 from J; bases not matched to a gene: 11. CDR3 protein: CASSSGTLTGDYNEQFF. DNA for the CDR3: TGTGCCAGCAGCTCCGGAACCTTGACAGGGGACTACAATGAGCAGTTCTTC.

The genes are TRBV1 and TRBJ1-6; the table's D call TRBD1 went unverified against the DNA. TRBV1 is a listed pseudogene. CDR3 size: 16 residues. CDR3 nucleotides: TGCACCAGCAGCCGACAGGGGGCTTCTGGTAATTCACCCCTCCACTTT. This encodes CTSSRQGASGNSPLHF.

CDR3 sequence (DNA): TGTGCCAGCAGCCAGCACCGGGACACAGATCAGCCCCAGCATTTT. It is translated as CASSQHRDTDQPQHF. The chain joins TRBV4-2 to TRBJ1-5, with a weak D call TRBD1 (6 bases). The CDR3 covers 15 residues. Germline loops: CDR1 LGHNA, CDR2 YNFKEQ. Trimming removed 3 bases from V and 5 bases from J, with 14 bases in between.

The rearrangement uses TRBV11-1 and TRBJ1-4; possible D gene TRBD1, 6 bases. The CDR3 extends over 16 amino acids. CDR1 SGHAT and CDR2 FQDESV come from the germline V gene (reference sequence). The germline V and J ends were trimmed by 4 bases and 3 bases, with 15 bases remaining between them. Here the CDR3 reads CASSSAITGSNEKLFF. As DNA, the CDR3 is TGTGCCAGCAGCTCAGCCATAACAGGGTCTAATGAAAAACTGTTTTTT.

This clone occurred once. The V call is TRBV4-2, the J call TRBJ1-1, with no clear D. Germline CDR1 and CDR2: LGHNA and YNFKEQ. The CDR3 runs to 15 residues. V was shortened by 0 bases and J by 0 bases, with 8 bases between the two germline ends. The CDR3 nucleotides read TGTGCCAGCAGCCAAGAACTCACCGTGAACACTGAAGCTTTCTTT. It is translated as CASSQELTVNTEAFF.